Presented here are 3 T cell receptor beta chains from one specimen sequenced in a study of blood T cell repertoires in COVID-19 (dated by TCRdb to the early 2020s). Library preparation used the immunoSEQ multiplex PCR assay. What TCRdb holds here is the immuneACCESS table cut down to in-frame rearrangements. Part of the clones is not present; checked against another copy, under half of the missing clones reflect an unresolved V gene, and the others are unexplained. The sample has around 360,000 clones on record, less than 90% of them singletons. Of the sample, approximately 3% is held by the ten largest clones. Sequences were obtained from PBMCs or T cells enriched from blood (not recorded which). The receptors originated from a woman aged 25 to 39 who had recovered from COVID-19.

The CDR3 loop is CAWSVSPPHTF. CDR3 DNA: TGTGCCTGGAGTGTAAGCCCCCCTCACACCTTC. V and J are TRBV30 and TRBJ1-2; D unresolved. The CDR3 has 11 residues. V was shortened by 0 bases and J by 12 bases, with 11 bases between the two germline ends. The germline gives CDR1 GTSNPN, CDR2 SVGIG (reference sequence).

The chain couples TRBV29-1 to TRBJ2-5; 8 nucleotides line up with TRBD2. The CDR3 is made up of 14 amino acids. Germline V gives CDR1 SQVTM, CDR2 ANQGSEA. Losses at the gene ends were 6 bases for V and 2 bases for J; bases not matched to a gene: 8. The CDR3 protein is CSVRGLGLQETQYF. For the CDR3, the DNA is TGCAGCGTACGGGGACTAGGTTTACAAGAGACCCAGTACTTC.

The V gene is TRBV5-1, the J gene TRBJ2-2; 8 bases match TRBD1. Looked up from germline, CDR1 is SGHRS and CDR2 is YFSETQ. The CDR3 is made up of 15 amino acids. Trimming took 2 bases from V and 4 from J; bases not matched to a gene: 4. CDR3 in DNA: TGCGCCAGCAGCTTACAACAGGGGGGCACCGGGGAGCTGTTTTTT. This sequence encodes CASSLQQGGTGELFF. Complete variable domain (other parts from reference TRBV5-1 and TRBJ2-2): KAGVTQTPRYLIKTRGQQVTLSCSPISGHRSVSWYQQTPGQGLQFLFEYFSETQRNKGNFPGRFSGRQFSNSRSEMNVSTLELGDSALYLCASSLQQGGTGELFFGEGSRLTVL.